The 26 T cell receptor beta chains below all came from one sample that was sequenced in a study of identical twins (dated by TCRdb to about 2016). The receptor library was made with 5' RACE. The instrument was an Illumina HiSeq 2000. The public reads were reprocessed in TCRdb via fastp at Q25 and MiXCR, keeping in-frame beta chains. Each entry merges the rows of one CDR3 protein and shows their most common DNA and genes. This sample holds more than 400,000 distinct CDR3 sequences; approximately 16% were observed only once. Jointly, the top ten make up about 0.4% of the sample. The data were also submitted as part of a second study, on yellow fever vaccine responses in identical twins.

Material for sequencing was CD4+ T cells sorted from blood. The source is a woman between 18 and 30 years old in good health.

This clonotype was seen a handful of times. The chain uses TRBV4-1 and TRBJ2-7, with 12 positions matching TRBD2. This CDR3 is built from 16 residues. Germline trimming cut 6 bases from V and 0 bases from J; bases unmatched to any gene: 6. Looked up from germline, CDR1 is MGHRA and CDR2 is YSYEKL. CDR3: CASRPTSGRSSYEQYF. CDR3 sequence (DNA): TGCGCCAGCAGACCAACTAGCGGGAGGAGCTCCTACGAGCAGTACTTC.

This clonotype was picked up many times. CDR3 nucleotides: TGTGCCAGCAGTTCGACCTATGGCTACACCTTC. As protein: CASSSTYGYTF. The chain recombines TRBV12-3 or TRBV12-4 with TRBJ1-2, with no clear D. Trimming left V 4 bases short and J 4 bases short, with 4 bases between. The length of the CDR3 is 11 residues.

CDR3 in DNA: TGTGCCAGCAGTTCCCTGGGACAGGCCAATCAGCCCCAGCATTTT. Translated, it gives CASSSLGQANQPQHF. The rearrangement links TRBV6-5 to TRBJ1-5; the match to TRBD1 covers 8 bases. The junction had 5 bases not matched to a gene; V was cut back by 4 bases and J by 3 bases. This CDR3 spans 15 amino acids. Germline CDR1 is MNHEY and CDR2 is SVGAGI.

This clonotype was detected only a few times. This chain links TRBV3-1 with TRBJ2-3, with 10 bases that match TRBD1. The CDR3 contains 16 residues. Losses at the gene ends were 0 bases for V and 6 bases for J; bases not matched to a gene: 6. From germline, CDR1 is LGHDT and CDR2 YNNKEL (reference sequence). CDR3 DNA sequence: TGTGCCAGCAGCCAAGAGGGGGGGACAGGGGAGGATACGCAGTATTTT. Translation: CASSQEGGTGEDTQYF.

This clonotype turned up a few times. CDR3: CASTTGAGSTDTQYF. In nucleotides, the CDR3 is TGTGCCAGCACCACGGGAGCGGGGAGCACAGATACGCAGTATTTT. The gene calls are TRBV7-9 and TRBJ2-3, with TRBD2 matching over 7 bases. Germline V gene sequence: CDR1 SEHNR, CDR2 FQNEAQ (reference sequence). The CDR3 contains 15 residues. After removal of 7 bases from V and 0 bases from J, the junction contained 7 bases not matched to a gene.

This clonotype was counted many times. This chain joins TRBV20-1 and TRBJ2-5; the D is unclear. The germline V gene encodes CDR1 DFQATT and CDR2 SNEGSKA (reference sequence). With 3 bases removed from V and 4 bases from J, the gap between germline ends came to 6 bases. The CDR3 totals 11 residues. This chain's CDR3 is CSASVGETQYF. The CDR3 DNA reads as TGCAGTGCTAGCGTGGGAGAGACCCAGTACTTC.

This clonotype was detected only a few times. The chain has TRBV12-3 or TRBV12-4 and TRBJ1-1, with D perhaps TRBD1 (6 bases). The length of the CDR3 is 14 residues. V gave up 8 bases and J gave up 3 bases, with 16 bases separating them. The CDR3 DNA sequence: TGTGCCAGCCTCCCCGGGGGCCCGGACACTGAAGCTTTCTTT. Translated, it gives CASLPGGPDTEAFF.

V is TRBV2 and J is TRBJ2-3, with TRBD2 identical over 8 bases. V lost 0 bases and J lost 4; bases outside the gene matches: 12. Germline CDR1 is SNHLY and CDR2 is FYNNEI. The CDR3 consists of 18 residues. Here the CDR3 DNA reads TGTGCCAGCAGTGAAGCGCTGTTAGCGGGGCCGGGTCCAGATACGCAGTATTTT. Its translation: CASSEALLAGPGPDTQYF.

The chain couples TRBV12-3 or TRBV12-4 to TRBJ2-7, with a weak D call TRBD2 (6 bases). CDR3 length: 13 amino acids. Trimming took off 3 bases at V and 6 bases at J, with 12 bases between the two ends. The CDR3 DNA reads as TGTGCCAGCAGTTTGGGAGGATTTGGCGAGCAGTACTTC. It translates to CASSLGGFGEQYF.

This clonotype appeared a few times. The chain links TRBV5-1 to TRBJ1-3; 8 nucleotides line up with TRBD1. J lost 0 bases, V lost 3 bases, and 5 bases had no gene match. From germline, CDR1 is SGHRS and CDR2 YFSETQ. CDR3 length equals 16 residues. The CDR3 bases are TGCGCCAGCAGCTACGGACAGGGTTTCTCTGGAAACACCATATATTTT. Protein sequence: CASSYGQGFSGNTIYF. The full variable domain, its missing parts supplied by reference TRBV5-1 and TRBJ1-3, is KAGVTQTPRYLIKTRGQQVTLSCSPISGHRSVSWYQQTPGQGLQFLFEYFSETQRNKGNFPGRFSGRQFSNSRSEMNVSTLELGDSALYLCASSYGQGFSGNTIYFGEGSWLTVV.

J is TRBJ2-3 and V is TRBV10-2, with TRBD2 identical over 12 bases. V trimming: 0 bases; J trimming: 0 bases; junction bases outside the gene matches: 10. The CDR3 has 20 amino acids. Germline V gives CDR1 WSHSY, CDR2 SAAADI. CDR3 region: CASSESGLAGFKRSTDTQYF. The CDR3 DNA sequence: TGCGCCAGCAGTGAGTCTGGACTAGCGGGGTTCAAAAGAAGCACAGATACGCAGTATTTT.

This clonotype was detected a few times. The chain is built from TRBV4-1 and TRBJ1-5; possible D gene TRBD1, 5 bases. Trimming pared 1 base from V and 0 bases from J, leaving 22 bases between. The germline V gene encodes CDR1 MGHRA and CDR2 YSYEKL. CDR3 length: 20 residues. CDR3 region: CASSQAPGQGLYYSNQPQHF. CDR3 bases: TGCGCCAGCAGCCAAGCTCCGGGGCAGGGCCTATACTATAGCAATCAGCCCCAGCATTTT.

The chain recombines TRBV6-1 with TRBJ2-1; D is possibly TRBD1 or TRBD2 (6 bases each). The V end lost 7 bases, the J end lost 3 bases, and 13 bases lay between the germline ends. The germline V gene has CDR1 MNHNS and CDR2 SASEGT. CDR3 length: 14 amino acids. CDR3 in DNA: TGTGCCAGCACCAAAGGGGGGATCTACAATGAGCAGTTCTTC. This sequence encodes CASTKGGIYNEQFF.

A few counts support this clonotype. The chain is built from TRBV5-1 and TRBJ2-7, with D possibly TRBD1 on 6 matching bases. The V end was cut by 4 bases, the J end by 0 bases, with 11 bases between. The CDR3 totals 14 residues. Germline loops: CDR1 SGHRS, CDR2 YFSETQ. The CDR3 nucleotides are TGCGCCAGCAGCCCGGCGACAGGCTCCTACGAGCAGTACTTC. It yields the protein CASSPATGSYEQYF.

This sequence joins TRBV5-1 and TRBJ2-1; D is perhaps TRBD1 or TRBD2 (5 bases each). The CDR3 runs to 14 residues. Trimming cost V 4 bases and J 4 bases, with 12 bases left between them. CDR1 SGHRS and CDR2 YFSETQ come from the germline V gene. Written as DNA, the CDR3 is TGCGCCAGCAGCACCGTTGGGGGATACAATGAGCAGTTCTTC. Translation gives CASSTVGGYNEQFF. The full variable domain, with the rest looked up from reference TRBV5-1 and TRBJ2-1, is KAGVTQTPRYLIKTRGQQVTLSCSPISGHRSVSWYQQTPGQGLQFLFEYFSETQRNKGNFPGRFSGRQFSNSRSEMNVSTLELGDSALYLCASSTVGGYNEQFFGPGTRLTVL.

This clonotype occurred a few times. The chain has TRBV24-1 and TRBJ2-1; D is perhaps TRBD2 (6 bases). The ends were cut back, 1 base at V and 7 bases at J, with 13 bases in the middle. Germline V CDR1 and CDR2: KGHDR, SFDVKD. The CDR3 is made up of 15 amino acids. Here the CDR3 reads CATSDFARERNEQFF. In nucleotides, the CDR3 is TGTGCCACCAGTGATTTTGCACGGGAGAGGAATGAGCAGTTCTTC.

The sample holds a few counts of this clonotype. The chain couples TRBV20-1 to TRBJ2-5, with D possibly being TRBD1 (6 bases). This CDR3 contains 13 residues. Germline V gene sequence: CDR1 DFQATT, CDR2 SNEGSKA (reference sequence). The V end lost 3 bases, the J end lost 5 bases, and 13 bases lay between the germline ends. Here the CDR3 reads CSARAQGHETQYF. In nucleotides, the CDR3 is TGCAGTGCTAGGGCCCAGGGACACGAGACCCAGTACTTC.

V and J are TRBV5-1 and TRBJ1-4; D perhaps matches TRBD1 (5 bases). This CDR3 comprises 15 residues. CDR1 and CDR2 from the germline V gene are SGHRS and YFSETQ. The V end lost 3 bases, the J end lost 5 bases, and 14 bases lay between the germline ends. CDR3 residues: CASSSTGAPNEKLFF. DNA of the CDR3: TGCGCCAGCAGCTCCACCGGGGCTCCAAATGAAAAACTGTTTTTT.

This CDR3 reads CASNFLDTDTQYF. Here the CDR3 DNA reads TGTGCCAGCAACTTCCTTGACACAGATACGCAGTATTTT. This chain connects TRBV6-1 to TRBJ2-3; D is unresolved. The V gene's germline CDR1 is MNHNS and CDR2 SASEGT. V was clipped by 7 bases and J by 2 bases, with 10 bases between them. The CDR3 sequence is 13 residues long.

In its sample, this clonotype was seen a few times. V is TRBV7-9 and J is TRBJ2-1; 12 bases map to TRBD2. The CDR3 has 16 residues. Trimming cost V 5 bases and J 6 bases; bases outside gene matches: 8. The germline gives CDR1 SEHNR, CDR2 FQNEAQ (reference sequence). The DNA of the CDR3 is TGTGCCAGCAGCCCAAAGACTAGCGGGAGTCTCAATGAGCAGTTCTTC. Protein product: CASSPKTSGSLNEQFF.

The chain has TRBV7-2 and TRBJ1-2; the D is unclear. CDR1 SGHTA and CDR2 FQGNSA come from the germline V gene. The V and J ends lost 4 bases and 7 bases respectively, with 19 bases between them. CDR3 size: 15 residues. DNA for the CDR3: TGTGCCAGCAGCTCCCGTCCTCCCCTGACTGGTGGCTACACCTTC. Protein sequence: CASSSRPPLTGGYTF.

The sample holds a few counts of this clonotype. This rearrangement joins TRBV12-3 or TRBV12-4 to TRBJ2-4; D is possibly TRBD1 (7 bases). The CDR3 spans 18 residues. V was clipped by 8 bases and J by 0 bases, with 23 bases between them. The CDR3 is CASGRGLKGTLAKNIQYF. CDR3 nucleotides: TGTGCCAGCGGAAGGGGGCTCAAGGGGACTTTAGCCAAAAACATTCAGTACTTC.

This clonotype showed up just a few times. The chain carries TRBV6-1 and TRBJ1-3; D perhaps matches TRBD1 (5 bases). Germline assignment: CDR1 MNHNS and CDR2 SASEGT. V lost 7 bases and J lost 4, with 17 bases in between. The CDR3 runs to 15 residues. The CDR3 reads CASTPGGLRGNTIYF. The CDR3 DNA sequence: TGTGCCAGCACCCCCGGGGGACTGAGAGGAAACACCATATATTTT.

The rearrangement uses TRBV28 and TRBJ2-1; TRBD2 matches at 10 bases. The ends lost 6 bases at V and 9 bases at J; junction bases unmatched: 14. The CDR3 loop spans 16 amino acids. CDR1 and CDR2 from the germline V gene are MDHEN and SYDVKM. The CDR3 DNA reads as TGTGCCAGCAGCCCCCCCTCGACTAGCGGGTTGGGTGAGCAGTTCTTC. Its translation is CASSPPSTSGLGEQFF.

The chain links TRBV18 to TRBJ2-2; tentatively, D is TRBD2 (6 bases). CDR3 size: 16 residues. Trimming cost V 3 bases and J 1 base, with 12 bases left between them. Germline loops: CDR1 KGHSH, CDR2 LQKENI. In DNA form, the CDR3 reads TGTGCCAGCTCACCTGTTTTGCGGGAGAACACCGGGGAGCTGTTTTTT. Protein product: CASSPVLRENTGELFF.

This clonotype appeared many times. This chain joins TRBV19 and TRBJ1-4; the match to TRBD1 covers 9 bases. Per germline, CDR1 LNHDA and CDR2 SQIVND (reference sequence). The CDR3 sequence is 14 residues long. The V and J ends lost 4 bases and 7 bases, in that order; junction bases with no gene match: 4. CDR3 DNA: TGTGCCAGTAGTACGGGACAGGGTGGTGAAAAACTGTTTTTT. It is translated as CASSTGQGGEKLFF.